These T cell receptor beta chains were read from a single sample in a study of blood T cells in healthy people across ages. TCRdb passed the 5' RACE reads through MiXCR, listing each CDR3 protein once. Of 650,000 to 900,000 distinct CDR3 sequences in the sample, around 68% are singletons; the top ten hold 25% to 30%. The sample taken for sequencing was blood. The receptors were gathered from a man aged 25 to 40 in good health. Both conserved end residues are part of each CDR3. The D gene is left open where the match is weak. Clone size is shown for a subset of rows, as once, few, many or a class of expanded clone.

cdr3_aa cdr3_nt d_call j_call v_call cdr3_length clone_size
CASSLDVERAKSGEQYF TGTGCCAGCAGCTTAGATGTAGAACGGGCTAAGTCGGGGGAGCAGTACTTC NA TRBJ2-7 TRBV7-2 17 many
CASSQYKTPGGPGELFF TGTGCCAGCAGCCAATATAAGACGCCAGGTGGGCCCGGGGAGCTGTTTTTT NA TRBJ2-2 TRBV3-1 17 NA
CASSFRSQGLAGGTDTQYF TGTGCCAGCAGCTTCAGAAGCCAGGGGCTAGCGGGGGGGACAGATACGCAGTATTTT TRBD2 TRBJ2-3 TRBV11-2 19 once
CASSLQEGTYEQYF TGTGCCAGCAGCTTACAAGAAGGGACCTACGAGCAGTACTTC NA TRBJ2-7 TRBV7-2 14 NA
CASSPDWGRDEQYF TGTGCCAGCAGCCCAGACTGGGGGCGAGACGAGCAGTACTTC NA TRBJ2-7 TRBV4-2 14 NA
CASNPGQGGDTQYF TGTGCCAGCAATCCGGGACAGGGGGGGGATACGCAGTATTTT TRBD1 TRBJ2-3 TRBV6-6 14 few
CASMKDNEQFF TGTGCCAGCATGAAGGACAATGAGCAGTTCTTC NA TRBJ2-1 TRBV6-2/TRBV6-3 11 NA
CASSFHLSGQSFTGAFF TGTGCCAGCAGCTTCCATCTTTCGGGACAGTCCTTCACTGGAGCTTTCTTT TRBD1 TRBJ1-1 TRBV7-9 17 NA
CASTIRGDTQYF TGTGCCAGCACCATAAGAGGGGATACGCAGTATTTT NA TRBJ2-3 TRBV28 12 few
CASSLAASQAGELFF TGTGCCAGCAGCTTAGCGGCTAGCCAGGCCGGGGAGCTGTTTTTT NA TRBJ2-2 TRBV7-3 15 NA
CASSRRQTGQPQHF TGTGCCAGCAGCCGGCGACAGACTGGGCAGCCCCAGCATTTT NA TRBJ1-5 TRBV4-2 14 NA
CASSQPGGGVGYNEQFF TGCGCCAGCAGCCAACCGGGGGGGGGAGTCGGATACAATGAGCAGTTCTTC TRBD2 TRBJ2-1 TRBV4-3 17 once
CASSYSIVGPSVQPQHF TGTGCCAGCAGTTACTCGATAGTAGGACCTTCCGTTCAGCCCCAGCATTTT NA TRBJ1-5 TRBV6-2/TRBV6-3 17 NA
CSARYMTETQYF TGCAGTGCTAGATACATGACTGAAACGCAGTATTTT NA TRBJ2-3 TRBV20-1 12 NA
CASSPRGGSEQFF TGTGCCAGCAGCCCCCGGGGGGGGAGTGAGCAGTTCTTC TRBD2 TRBJ2-1 TRBV7-7 13 NA
CASSTLQNPGETQYF TGTGCCAGCAGCACCCTACAAAACCCCGGAGAGACCCAGTACTTC NA TRBJ2-5 TRBV7-2 15 NA
CASSEDRGSYNEQFF TGCGCCAGCAGCGAGGACAGGGGCTCCTACAATGAGCAGTTCTTC TRBD1 TRBJ2-1 TRBV5-1 15 NA
CSVSGQGSSYEQYF TGCAGCGTTTCCGGACAGGGATCCTCCTACGAGCAGTACTTC TRBD1 TRBJ2-7 TRBV29-1 14 NA
CASSRSHEQFF TGTGCCAGCAGTCGGTCGCATGAGCAGTTCTTC NA TRBJ2-1 TRBV11-3 11 NA
CASSPPGGTGELFF TGTGCCAGCAGTCCTCCGGGAGGGACCGGGGAGCTGTTTTTT TRBD2 TRBJ2-2 TRBV2 14 NA
CASSSTTTGANEKLFF TGTGCCAGCAGCTCAACAACGACAGGGGCTAATGAAAAACTGTTTTTT TRBD1 TRBJ1-4 TRBV27 16 NA
CASSYRQGFGSPLHF TGTGCCAGCAGTTACCGGCAAGGATTTGGTTCACCCCTCCACTTT NA TRBJ1-6 TRBV6-5 15 few
CASSQGLAGADTQYF TGCGCCAGCAGCCAAGGACTAGCGGGAGCAGATACGCAGTATTTT TRBD2 TRBJ2-3 TRBV4-3 15 many
CASRTSGGIGEQFF TGTGCCAGCCGAACTAGCGGGGGTATTGGTGAGCAGTTCTTC TRBD2 TRBJ2-1 TRBV12-3/TRBV12-4 14 NA
CAVDNPGQGASGYTF TGTGCCGTAGACAATCCGGGACAGGGGGCCTCTGGCTACACCTTC TRBD1 TRBJ1-2 TRBV30 15 NA
CASSPSGLLYNEQFF TGTGCCAGCAGCCCATCGGGACTACTCTACAATGAGCAGTTCTTC TRBD2 TRBJ2-1 TRBV12-3/TRBV12-4 15 NA
CASSVTGSHGYTF TGTGCCAGCAGTGTCACAGGTAGCCATGGCTACACCTTC NA TRBJ1-2 TRBV12-3/TRBV12-4 13 NA
CASSYSRLTDVQETQFF TGTGCCAGCAGTTACTCGCGGCTGACCGATGTCCAAGAGACCCAGTTCTTC NA TRBJ2-1 TRBV6-2/TRBV6-3 17 NA
CASSLGGSRTDTQYF TGTGCCAGCAGCTTAGGGGGATCGCGCACAGATACGCAGTATTTT NA TRBJ2-3 TRBV7-2 15 few
CASSQDSGFKPQHF TGTGCCAGCAGCCAAGATTCGGGGTTTAAGCCCCAGCATTTT NA TRBJ1-5 TRBV4-2 14 NA
CASSLLALGLAGVETQYF TGTGCCAGCAGTTTATTAGCCCTCGGACTAGCGGGGGTAGAGACCCAGTACTTC TRBD2 TRBJ2-5 TRBV28 18 NA
CSARERTAYEQYF TGCAGTGCTAGAGAGCGAACCGCCTACGAGCAGTACTTC NA TRBJ2-7 TRBV20-1 13 few
CASSPRDPVIHQNNVLTF TGTGCCAGCAGCCCCAGGGATCCGGTAATACATCAGAACAACGTCCTGACTTTC NA TRBJ2-6 TRBV6-1 18 NA
CSVGGGRETQYF TGCAGCGTTGGAGGGGGCAGGGAGACCCAGTACTTC TRBD1 TRBJ2-5 TRBV29-1 12 NA
CASSVTGAANEKLFF TGTGCCAGCAGTGTTACAGGGGCTGCTAATGAAAAACTGTTTTTT TRBD1 TRBJ1-4 TRBV25-1 15 few
CASNIQVAYEQYF TGTGCCAGCAATATACAGGTTGCCTACGAGCAGTACTTC NA TRBJ2-7 TRBV2 13 NA
CASSQEILALNREEKLFF TGTGCCAGCAGCCAAGAGATATTAGCTTTAAATCGGGAGGAAAAACTGTTTTTT NA TRBJ1-4 TRBV4-2 18 NA
CASSQDFRDGHTEAFF TGCGCCAGCAGCCAAGATTTCCGGGACGGCCACACTGAAGCTTTCTTT NA TRBJ1-1 TRBV4-3 16 NA
CASSALEQTGQYF TGTGCCAGCAGTGCGCTAGAGCAGACGGGACAGTACTTC NA TRBJ2-4 TRBV6-1 13 few
CASSHSWRVYGYTF TGTGCCAGCAGCCACTCTTGGAGGGTCTATGGCTACACCTTC NA TRBJ1-2 TRBV12-3/TRBV12-4 14 few
CASRLRDEQFF TGTGCCAGCAGATTGCGGGATGAGCAGTTCTTC NA TRBJ2-1 TRBV7-9 11 few
CASYGDGYTDTQYF TGTGCCAGCTACGGGGACGGATACACAGATACGCAGTATTTT NA TRBJ2-3 TRBV3-1 14 NA
CSVRRDRDDNEQFF TGCAGCGTTAGAAGGGACAGGGATGACAATGAGCAGTTCTTC TRBD1 TRBJ2-1 TRBV29-1 14 NA
CASSVGLAETDTQYF TGTGCCAGCAGCGTAGGACTAGCCGAGACAGATACGCAGTATTTT TRBD2 TRBJ2-3 TRBV9 15 NA
CASASGANVLTF TGTGCTAGTGCGTCTGGGGCCAACGTCCTGACTTTC NA TRBJ2-6 TRBV6-5 12 NA
CSAETRETQYF TGCAGTGCCGAGACGCGCGAGACCCAGTACTTC NA TRBJ2-5 TRBV20-1 11 NA
CATSELTSGGVHSEQYF TGTGCCACCAGTGAGTTGACTAGCGGGGGGGTTCATAGCGAGCAGTACTTC TRBD2 TRBJ2-7 TRBV24-1 17 NA
CASSQSGTVYEQYF TGTGCCAGCAGCCAAAGCGGGACAGTGTACGAGCAGTACTTC NA TRBJ2-7 TRBV7-2 14 NA
CASSSTGTGGYEQYF TGTGCCAGCAGCAGCACCGGGACAGGGGGCTACGAGCAGTACTTC TRBD1 TRBJ2-7 TRBV28 15 NA
CAIRSGKRDEKLFF TGTGCCATCAGGTCGGGTAAAAGGGATGAAAAACTGTTTTTT NA TRBJ1-4 TRBV10-3 14 NA
CASSLRRGGGETQYF TGTGCCAGCAGCTTAAGGCGGGGGGGCGGAGAGACCCAGTACTTC TRBD2 TRBJ2-5 TRBV7-3 15 few